This TCR beta chain is drawn from a study of blood T cell repertoires in COVID-19. About the research overall: Acute and convalescent COVID-19 specimens originated in the United States, Italy and Spain. T cells, B-cell-depleted T cells, or PBMCs provided the cDNA or gDNA that served as material.

Authors' data handling: It was from reference gene primer amplification that nucleated cell counts were estimated. Clones were read by immunoSEQ multiplex PCR, and TCRdb kept only the in-frame ones, dropping some. The V and J calls and clone size are taken from that table; D and trimming were inferred from the DNA. The table lists 87,000 or so clones, around 81% of them singletons. The CDR3 runs 16 residues. Germline assignment: CDR1 LNHNV and CDR2 YYDKDF (reference sequence). The ends lost 1 base at V and 4 bases at J; junction bases unmatched: 6. V is TRBV15 and J is TRBJ2-5; TRBD2 matches at 10 bases. The sequencing sample was made of peripheral blood. This clonotype was sampled from a woman aged 65 to 85 with acute or convalescent COVID-19. The CDR3 sequence is CATSRGQRGGAETQYF. The CDR3 DNA follows: TGTGCCACCAGCAGAGGTCAGCGGGGGGGTGCAGAGACCCAGTACTTC.